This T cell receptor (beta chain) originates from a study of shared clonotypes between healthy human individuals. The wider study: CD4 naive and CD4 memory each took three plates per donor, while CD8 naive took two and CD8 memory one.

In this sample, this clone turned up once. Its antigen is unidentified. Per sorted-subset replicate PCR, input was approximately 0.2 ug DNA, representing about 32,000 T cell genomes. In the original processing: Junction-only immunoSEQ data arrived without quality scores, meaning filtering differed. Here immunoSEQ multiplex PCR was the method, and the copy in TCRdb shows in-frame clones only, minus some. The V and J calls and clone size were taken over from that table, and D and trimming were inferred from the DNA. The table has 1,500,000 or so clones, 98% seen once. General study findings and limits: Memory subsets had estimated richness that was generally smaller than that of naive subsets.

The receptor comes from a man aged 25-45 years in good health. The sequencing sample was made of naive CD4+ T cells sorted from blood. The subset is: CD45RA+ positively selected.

The CDR3 loop reads CASSEGRGLETQYF. The CDR3 DNA reads TGCGCCAGCAGTGAGGGCAGGGGGCTAGAGACCCAGTACTTC. The rearrangement links TRBV10-2 to TRBJ2-5, with 8 bases aligning to TRBD1. J gave up 4 bases and V 2 bases, and 3 bases lay outside the gene matches. The CDR3 sequence is 14 residues long. CDR1 WSHSY and CDR2 SAAADI come from the germline V gene.